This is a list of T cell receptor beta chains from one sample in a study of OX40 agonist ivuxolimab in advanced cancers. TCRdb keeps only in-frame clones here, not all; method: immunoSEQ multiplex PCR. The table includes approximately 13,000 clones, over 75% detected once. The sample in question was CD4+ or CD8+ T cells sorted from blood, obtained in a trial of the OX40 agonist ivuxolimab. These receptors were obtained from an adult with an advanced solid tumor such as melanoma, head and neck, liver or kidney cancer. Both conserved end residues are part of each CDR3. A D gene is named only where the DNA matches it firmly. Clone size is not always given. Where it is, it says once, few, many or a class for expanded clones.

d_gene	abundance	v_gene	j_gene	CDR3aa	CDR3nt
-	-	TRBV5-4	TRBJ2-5	CASSLMGVGKAETQYF	TGTGCCAGCAGCTTGATGGGGGTGGGGAAGGCGGAGACCCAGTACTTC
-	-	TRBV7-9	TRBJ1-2	CASSLARGGYTF	TGTGCCAGCAGCTTAGCCAGGGGAGGCTACACCTTC
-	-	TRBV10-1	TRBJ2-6	CASSAGANVLTF	TGCGCCAGCAGTGCTGGGGCCAACGTCCTGACTTTC
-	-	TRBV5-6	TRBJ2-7	CASVKLRAISYEQYF	TGTGCCAGCGTAAAATTGAGGGCGATCTCCTACGAGCAGTACTTC
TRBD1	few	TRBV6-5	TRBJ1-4	CASSYTTGGKLFF	TGTGCCAGCAGTTACACTACAGGGGGAAAACTGTTTTTT
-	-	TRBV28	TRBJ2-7	CASSFSADEQYF	TGTGCCAGCAGTTTCTCTGCAGACGAGCAGTACTTC
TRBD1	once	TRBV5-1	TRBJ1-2	CASSWDSHYGYTF	TGCGCCAGCAGCTGGGACAGTCACTATGGCTACACCTTC
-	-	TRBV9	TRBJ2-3	CASSVGGSTDTQYF	TGTGCCAGCAGCGTAGGCGGGAGCACAGATACGCAGTATTTT
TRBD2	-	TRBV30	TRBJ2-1	CAWSVPGRANEQFF	TGTGCCTGGAGTGTACCCGGGAGGGCCAATGAGCAGTTCTTC
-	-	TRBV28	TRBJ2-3	CASSGLPRTVDRPTDTQYF	TGTGCCAGCAGTGGGCTCCCCCGGACTGTCGATAGACCCACAGATACGCAGTATTTT
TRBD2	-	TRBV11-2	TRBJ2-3	CASSPGGGTQYF	TGTGCCAGCAGTCCTGGGGGGGGTACGCAGTATTTT
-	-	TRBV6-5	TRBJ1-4	CASSYPTGELFF	TGTGCCAGCAGTTACCCAACGGGAGAACTGTTTTTT
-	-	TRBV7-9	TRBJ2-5	CASSYLSQETQYF	TGTGCCAGCAGTTATTTGTCACAAGAGACCCAGTACTTC
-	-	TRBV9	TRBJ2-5	CASSVAGGGETQYF	TGTGCCAGCAGCGTAGCTGGTGGTGGAGAGACCCAGTACTTC
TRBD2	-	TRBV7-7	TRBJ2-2	CASSSSTGLAGPTGELFF	TGTGCTAGCAGCTCTAGTACGGGACTAGCGGGACCAACCGGGGAGCTGTTTTTT
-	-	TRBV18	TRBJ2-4	CASSPSTGPKNIQYF	TGTGCCAGCTCACCATCGACAGGACCCAAAAACATTCAGTACTTC
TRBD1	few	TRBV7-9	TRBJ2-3	CASSLAPGQGTDTQYF	TGTGCCAGCAGCTTAGCTCCGGGACAGGGCACAGATACGCAGTATTTT
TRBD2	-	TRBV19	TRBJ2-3	CATSVAGGLTDTQYF	TGTGCCACCTCCGTAGCGGGGGGACTCACAGATACGCAGTATTTT
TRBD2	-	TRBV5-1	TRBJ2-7	CASSLASGMNYEQYF	TGCGCCAGCAGCTTGGCTAGCGGGATGAACTACGAGCAGTACTTC
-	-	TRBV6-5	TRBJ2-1	CASSEYRLNEQFF	TGTGCCAGCAGTGAGTATCGCTTGAATGAGCAGTTCTTC
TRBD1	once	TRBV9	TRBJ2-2	CASGVTGTVTTGELFF	TGTGCCAGCGGCGTAACCGGGACAGTAACCACCGGGGAGCTGTTTTTT
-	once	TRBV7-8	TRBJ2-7	CASRSRGSYEQYF	TGTGCCAGCAGGTCGCGGGGAAGCTACGAGCAGTACTTC
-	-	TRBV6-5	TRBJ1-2	CASSYTQQGYNYGYTF	TGTGCCAGCAGTTATACCCAACAGGGATACAACTATGGCTACACCTTC